The 6 T cell receptor beta chains in this list originate from one sample, sequenced in a study of T cells in Graves' hyperthyroidism and ophthalmopathy. Authors of the study amplified TCR beta CDR3 regions from RNA transcripts. The TCR CDR3 was amplified in a first-round RT-PCR using the HTBI primer set. TCRdb reanalysed the multiplex PCR reads using MiXCR and keeps one entry per CDR3 protein. Of about 290,000 distinct CDR3 sequences detected, roughly a fifth appear once; the ten largest clones hold roughly 39%. Sequencing used blood. The receptors were gathered from a middle-aged man with Graves' ophthalmopathy.

This clonotype has a count of ten or more. The CDR3 loop reads CASREAGWHEQYF. DNA of the CDR3: TGTGCCAGCAGGGAGGCGGGATGGCACGAGCAGTACTTC. The V and J genes are TRBV27 and TRBJ2-7; TRBD2 is a possible D gene (6 bases). The CDR3 extends over 13 amino acids. Germline loops: CDR1 MNHEY, CDR2 SMNVEV (reference sequence). The V end lost 6 bases, the J end lost 5 bases, and 14 bases lay between the germline ends.

The chain combines TRBV15 with TRBJ1-5; unclear D gene. The V and J ends lost 2 bases and 0 bases respectively, with 2 bases between them. In germline, CDR1 is LNHNV, CDR2 YYDKDF (reference sequence). The CDR3 covers 13 residues. The CDR3 here is CATSRTSNQPQHF. The DNA for the CDR3 is TGTGCCACCAGCAGAACTAGCAATCAGCCCCAGCATTTT.

This clonotype was counted only a few times. The chain joins TRBV5-1 to TRBJ2-5, with a tentative D call TRBD1 (6 bases). CDR3 length: 14 residues. Germline loops: CDR1 SGHRS, CDR2 YFSETQ. Deletions cut 0 bases from V and 13 bases from J, with 19 bases between. The CDR3 DNA is TGCGCCAGCAGCTTGGGAACGGGACAAGTAGAGGCGTACTTC. This sequence encodes CASSLGTGQVEAYF.

This chain joins TRBV9 and TRBJ2-7, with TRBD2 matching over 12 bases. Germline V lookup: CDR1 SGDLS, CDR2 YYNGEE. The J segment lost 2 bases and the V segment lost 4 bases, leaving 4 bases of the junction unmatched. The length of the CDR3 is 15 residues. The CDR3 DNA follows: TGTGCCAGCAGCCTCGGACTAGCGGGAACCTACGAGCAGTACTTC. Its protein product is CASSLGLAGTYEQYF.

This chain connects TRBV20-1 to TRBJ1-5; perhaps TRBD1 as D (5 bases). Germline CDR1 DFQATT, CDR2 SNEGSKA (reference sequence). The CDR3 is made up of 21 amino acids. Trimming removed 5 bases from V and 2 bases from J, with 34 bases in between. The CDR3 region has the DNA TGCAGTGCTCCCCTATTCGCGGCAGGAAGGGGCCGAACCAGAGGCAATCAGCCCCAGCATTTT. Translating it yields CSAPLFAAGRGRTRGNQPQHF.

The chain carries TRBV29-1 and TRBJ2-1; D possibly corresponds to TRBD2 (6 bases). The CDR3 contains 13 residues. Germline V gene sequence: CDR1 SQVTM, CDR2 ANQGSEA. The V end was cut by 4 bases, the J end by 4 bases, with 11 bases between. CDR3 amino acids: CSVVLAPYNEQFF. The CDR3 DNA reads TGCAGCGTTGTCCTAGCGCCTTACAATGAGCAGTTCTTC.